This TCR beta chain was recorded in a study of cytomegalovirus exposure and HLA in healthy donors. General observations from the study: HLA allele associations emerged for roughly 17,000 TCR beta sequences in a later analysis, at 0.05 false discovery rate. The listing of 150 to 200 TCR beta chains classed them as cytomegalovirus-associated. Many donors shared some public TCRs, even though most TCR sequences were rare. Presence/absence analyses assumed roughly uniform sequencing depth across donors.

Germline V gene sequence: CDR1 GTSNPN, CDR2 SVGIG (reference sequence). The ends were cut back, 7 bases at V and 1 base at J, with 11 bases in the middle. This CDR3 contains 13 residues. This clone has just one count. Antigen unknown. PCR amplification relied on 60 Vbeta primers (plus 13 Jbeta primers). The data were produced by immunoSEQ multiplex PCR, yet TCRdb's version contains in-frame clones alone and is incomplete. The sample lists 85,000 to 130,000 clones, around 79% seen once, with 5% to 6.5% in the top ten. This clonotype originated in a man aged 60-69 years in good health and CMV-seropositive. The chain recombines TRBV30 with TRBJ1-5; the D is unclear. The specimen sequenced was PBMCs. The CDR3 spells CAYAGLSNQPQHF. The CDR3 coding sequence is TGTGCCTATGCAGGACTCAGCAATCAGCCCCAGCATTTT.